This TCR beta chain derives from a study of human T cells and chemical hapten exposure. Study as a whole: Sensitization was performed using 2% DPC on a 2 cm by 2 cm upper inner arm skin site.

From the RACE reads, TCRdb called clonotypes with MiXCR, one entry per CDR3 protein. The repertoire includes tens of thousands of distinct CDR3 sequences, around 9.3% of them detected once, and 3.5% to 5.5% sits in the top ten. V lost 0 bases, J lost 0 bases, and 5 bases lay in between. This CDR3 has 14 amino acids. The germline gives CDR1 SNHLY, CDR2 FYNNEI. Study conclusions and caveats: With alopecia, donors may have immune responses unlike healthy people's. Expanded TCRs produced significantly more large CDR3 similarity clusters than controls did.

This clonotype was detected many times. The target antigen is unknown. Indicated time point: patch test 1, 2 weeks after DPC sensitization. The treatment here: therapeutic diphenylcyclopropenone sensitization with weekly scalp DPC. The TCR originated in a woman aged 45-59 years with alopecia areata. Some clones in this sample may be carry-over from other donors' samples. The specimen comprised whole blood, sampled in connection with sensitization to the hapten diphenylcyclopropenone (DPC). The chain uses TRBV2 and TRBJ1-1; D uncertain. CDR3 bases: TGTGCCAGCAGTGAAGCTAGAATGAACACTGAAGCTTTCTTT. Translated, it gives CASSEARMNTEAFF.